These T cell receptor beta chains were read from a single sample in a study of blood T cell repertoires in COVID-19. Libraries were prepared by immunoSEQ multiplex PCR; TCRdb keeps only in-frame clonotypes and omits some of them. The sample has fewer than 35,000 clones; almost 90% are singletons. Sample: peripheral blood. These receptors all come from a man aged 55-75 years with active COVID-19. Each CDR3 is given with its conserved first and last residue. The D gene is left open where the match is weak. A row's size may be missing; if present it is once, few, many or a size class.

d_gene	v_gene	j_gene	abundance	CDR3nt	CDR3aa
NA	TRBV7-6	TRBJ2-3	NA	TGTGCCAGCAGCTTCTGGCGGAGCACAGATACGCAGTATTTT	CASSFWRSTDTQYF
NA	TRBV28	TRBJ1-1	NA	TGTGCCAGCAGTTTTACGCAGGGGTCTGAAGCTTTCTTT	CASSFTQGSEAFF
NA	TRBV13	TRBJ2-1	NA	TGTGCCAGCAGCCCAGGGGTTTCCAATGAGCAGTTCTTC	CASSPGVSNEQFF
NA	TRBV6-5	TRBJ1-2	NA	TGTGCCAGCAGTTTCACAGGGAGGGGAGGCTACACCTTC	CASSFTGRGGYTF
TRBD1	TRBV12-5	TRBJ1-3	NA	TGTGCTAGTGGTTTGGTAGGGCAGGGGGTATCTGGAAACACCATATATTTT	CASGLVGQGVSGNTIYF
TRBD2	TRBV24-1	TRBJ2-2	NA	TGTGCCACCAGTGATAGGCGACTAGCGGGGGGGCCGACCGGGGAGCTGTTTTTT	CATSDRRLAGGPTGELFF
NA	TRBV13	TRBJ1-2	NA	TGTGCCAGCAGCTTCCCGGGGAACTATGGCTACACCTTC	CASSFPGNYGYTF
TRBD2	TRBV11-3	TRBJ2-7	NA	TGTGCCAGCAGCTTAGAGAATGTGGGCAGCGGGGGCCCCGAAGAGCAGTACTTC	CASSLENVGSGGPEEQYF
NA	TRBV7-9	TRBJ2-3	NA	TGTGCCAGCAGCCCCGGGGGTTCAGATACGCAGTATTTT	CASSPGGSDTQYF
NA	TRBV10-3	TRBJ1-3	NA	TGTGCCATCGGGGCTGACTCTGGAAACACCATATATTTT	CAIGADSGNTIYF
NA	TRBV3-1/TRBV3-2	TRBJ1-3	NA	TGTGCCAGCAGCCAAGATTACTCTGGAAACACCATATATTTT	CASSQDYSGNTIYF
NA	TRBV7-2	TRBJ1-4	NA	TGTGCCAGCAGCTTGTGGGCGCGAGGGTCTGAAAAACTGTTTTTT	CASSLWARGSEKLFF
NA	TRBV11-3	TRBJ1-2	NA	TGTGCCAGCAGCCCCGGGAGGGCAGGGAATTATGGCTACACCTTC	CASSPGRAGNYGYTF
NA	TRBV5-5	TRBJ1-2	NA	TGTGCCAGCAGCTTGGGCCCCATAGGGAGACACTTCTATGGCTACACCTTC	CASSLGPIGRHFYGYTF
TRBD2	TRBV5-6	TRBJ2-5	NA	TGTGCCAGCAGCTTGGTGACTAGCGGGGGGGAGACCCAGTACTTC	CASSLVTSGGETQYF
TRBD2	TRBV10-3	TRBJ2-1	NA	TGTGCCACCTTAGCGGGGGGCTCCTACAATGAGCAGTTCTTC	CATLAGGSYNEQFF
NA	TRBV19	TRBJ2-5	NA	TGTGCCAGTAGTATAGTCCGCGGGGGCCCTCAAGAGACCCAGTACTTC	CASSIVRGGPQETQYF
TRBD1	TRBV11-1	TRBJ1-1	NA	TGTGCCAGCAGCCCTCAGACAGGGAAAAACACTGAAGCTTTCTTT	CASSPQTGKNTEAFF
NA	TRBV10-2	TRBJ2-7	NA	TGCGCCAGCAGTTACAGGGCCTACGAGCAGTACTTC	CASSYRAYEQYF
NA	TRBV6-2/TRBV6-3	TRBJ1-1	NA	TGTGCCAGCAGTCCCCCCCCACCAGGGAACACTGAAGCTTTCTTT	CASSPPPPGNTEAFF
TRBD1	TRBV7-9	TRBJ1-2	NA	TGTGCCAGCAGCCGTGACAGGGGTTTTAGCTATGGCTACACCTTC	CASSRDRGFSYGYTF
NA	TRBV5-8	TRBJ1-4	NA	TGTGCCAGCAGCTTTATTATAGAAAAACTGTTTTTT	CASSFIIEKLFF
NA	TRBV9	TRBJ2-3	NA	TGTGCCAGCAGCGTAGGGGCGGAGGGGAATACGCAGTATTTT	CASSVGAEGNTQYF
NA	TRBV21-1	TRBJ2-3	few	TGTGCCCGGGGGAACACAGATACGCAGTATTTT	CARGNTDTQYF
TRBD2	TRBV5-4	TRBJ2-5	NA	TGTGCCAGCAGGGAGAGACTAGCGGGAGGCCAAGAGACCCAGTACTTC	CASRERLAGGQETQYF
NA	TRBV25-1	TRBJ2-1	NA	TGTGCCAGCAGTGGACAGGTAGGGAACAATGAGCAGTTCTTC	CASSGQVGNNEQFF
NA	TRBV6-5	TRBJ2-3	NA	TGTGCCAGCAGGTTACTAGCTACAGATACGCAGTATTTT	CASRLLATDTQYF
NA	TRBV9	TRBJ1-3	NA	TGTGCCAGCAGCGCCTTGGGGCTCCACTCTGGAAACACCATATATTTT	CASSALGLHSGNTIYF
TRBD2	TRBV10-3	TRBJ2-3	NA	TGTGCCATCACCCCTGGCGGGGGGGCCTCAGATACGCAGTATTTT	CAITPGGGASDTQYF
NA	TRBV7-9	TRBJ1-1	NA	TGTGCCAGCAGCCTGGGCAGGGCTGTCACTGAAGCTTTCTTT	CASSLGRAVTEAFF
NA	TRBV28	TRBJ1-1	NA	TGTGCCAGCAGTTCTCCCGGGACACCGAACACTGAAGCTTTCTTT	CASSSPGTPNTEAFF
TRBD2	TRBV5-1	TRBJ2-3	NA	TGCGCCAGCAGCCCACTAGCGGGGGGGCTTGGAGATACGCAGTATTTT	CASSPLAGGLGDTQYF
TRBD2	TRBV11-3	TRBJ2-5	NA	TGTGCCAGCAGTCCCCGCTCACAGCGGGGGGAAGAGACCCAGTACTTC	CASSPRSQRGEETQYF
TRBD1	TRBV28	TRBJ1-5	few	TGTGCCAGCACGACGGGACGCCAGGGGGGCAATCAGCCCCAGCATTTT	CASTTGRQGGNQPQHF
NA	TRBV27	TRBJ1-2	NA	TGTGCCAGCAGCCTTCCTCCCCGCGCCGCGCGTGGCTACACCTTC	CASSLPPRAARGYTF
TRBD2	TRBV7-7	TRBJ2-3	once	TGTGCTAGCAGCCGAAGCGGGGGGGCCGTAGATACGCAGTATTTT	CASSRSGGAVDTQYF
NA	TRBV4-2	TRBJ2-7	NA	TGTGCCAGCAGCCAAGATCGGGGATACGAGCAGTACTTC	CASSQDRGYEQYF
TRBD2	TRBV11-2	TRBJ2-2	NA	TGTGCCAGCAGCTTGCCGGGGGGGTTTAATGTCGGGGAGCTGTTTTTT	CASSLPGGFNVGELFF
NA	TRBV5-6	TRBJ1-1	once	TGTGCCAGCAGCTTGTATACCGTGAGGGACACTGAAGCTTTCTTT	CASSLYTVRDTEAFF
NA	TRBV6-5	TRBJ2-1	NA	TGTGCCAGCAGGCGACAGCTCCAGCAGTTCTTC	CASRRQLQQFF
NA	TRBV19	TRBJ2-7	NA	TGTGCCAGCAGAGGAGGGTCGAGGGTAGACGAGCAGTACTTC	CASRGGSRVDEQYF
TRBD1	TRBV14	TRBJ1-1	few	TGTGCCAGCAGCCTTGGACAGGGTACTGAAGCTTTCTTT	CASSLGQGTEAFF
NA	TRBV10-3	TRBJ1-5	NA	TGTGCCATCAGTGACGGAGGGCATAGCAATCAGCCCCAGCATTTT	CAISDGGHSNQPQHF
TRBD1	TRBV28	TRBJ1-4	NA	TGTGCCAGCAGTTTTTCCGGGACAGGGTCAGGCGAAAAACTGTTTTTT	CASSFSGTGSGEKLFF
TRBD1	TRBV5-1	TRBJ2-7	NA	TGCGCCAGCAGCCCGGAAACCTCGACAGGGGGCTACGAGCAGTACTTC	CASSPETSTGGYEQYF
TRBD2	TRBV4-2	TRBJ2-1	NA	TGTGCCAGCAGCCCGGCCGGGACTAGCGGGGGAGGTGAGCAGTTCTTC	CASSPAGTSGGGEQFF
TRBD1	TRBV6-4	TRBJ1-1	NA	TGTGCCAGAAGACAGGGGTCTAGTACTGAAGCTTTCTTT	CARRQGSSTEAFF
NA	TRBV3-1/TRBV3-2	TRBJ2-1	once	TGTGCCAGCAGCCAAGATCATAGGGGTAATGAGCAGTTCTTC	CASSQDHRGNEQFF
TRBD1	TRBV19	TRBJ2-5	NA	TGTGCCAGTAGTGCCACGACAGGGACAGAGACCCAGTACTTC	CASSATTGTETQYF
TRBD1	TRBV5-4	TRBJ2-7	NA	TGTGCCAGCAGCAGGGACGGGACAGGGGTCGACGAGCAGTACTTC	CASSRDGTGVDEQYF
TRBD1	TRBV28	TRBJ1-2	NA	TGTGCCAGCAGTTTCGGTGCAGGGGGGCCGCTGAGGGGCTACACCTTC	CASSFGAGGPLRGYTF
TRBD1	TRBV2	TRBJ1-1	NA	TGTGCCATTTCGAGGGGGCTCAACACTGAAGCTTTCTTT	CAISRGLNTEAFF
NA	TRBV27	TRBJ2-3	NA	TGTGCCAGCAGTTTATACGCCCAAATACAGGGTTACACAGATACGCAGTATTTT	CASSLYAQIQGYTDTQYF
NA	TRBV25-1	TRBJ1-6	NA	TGTGCCAGCAGTGAATATGACAGCCCTTATAATTCACCCCTCCACTTT	CASSEYDSPYNSPLHF
TRBD1	TRBV6-5	TRBJ2-7	once	TGTGCCAGCAGTACGCCGGGACAGGGGATCTACGAGCAGTACTTC	CASSTPGQGIYEQYF
NA	TRBV6-6	TRBJ1-2	NA	TGTGCCAGCAGTTACCTTGACAGGATGAACTATGGCTACACCTTC	CASSYLDRMNYGYTF
TRBD1	TRBV30	TRBJ2-4	NA	TGTGCCTGGAGTGGACAGGGCGGCATTCAGTACTTC	CAWSGQGGIQYF
TRBD1	TRBV9	TRBJ1-5	NA	TGTGCCAGCAGCGCGGGACAGAGCAATCAGCCCCAGCATTTT	CASSAGQSNQPQHF
NA	TRBV3-1/TRBV3-2	TRBJ1-2	once	TGTGCCAGCAGCCACGCAGAGGGAACCTATGGCTACACCTTC	CASSHAEGTYGYTF